Listed below are T cell receptor beta chains from one sample, sequenced in a study of control samples from healthy donors and cancer patients. The data were produced by immunoSEQ multiplex PCR, yet TCRdb's version contains in-frame clones alone and is incomplete. The sample has approximately 150,000 clones, around 90% seen once. The specimen sequenced was blood. The receptors originated from a man aged 25 to 40 in good health. The CDR3 runs from the conserved cysteine through the conserved F or W. A D gene is named only where the DNA matches it firmly. Expanded clones are given a class, and other clones once, few, many or no size at all.

j_call,d_call,v_call,clone_size,cdr3_nt,cdr3_aa
TRBJ1-5,-,TRBV15,-,TGTGCCACCAGCAGAGATCACGATAGCAATCAGCCCCAGCATTTT,CATSRDHDSNQPQHF
TRBJ2-7,-,TRBV15,few,TGTGCCACCGGCAGAGCGGGCCTATACGAGCAGTACTTC,CATGRAGLYEQYF
TRBJ1-2,-,TRBV28,-,TGTGCCAGCACCCCACCAGGGGTCTATGGCTACACCTTC,CASTPPGVYGYTF
TRBJ2-2,TRBD2,TRBV7-9,-,TGTGCCAGCAGCCTCCGCGGGGGGCCCAGCACCGGGGAGCTGTTTTTT,CASSLRGGPSTGELFF
TRBJ1-1,-,TRBV7-2,once,TGTGCCAGCAGCTACGGACGGATCAACACTGAAGCTTTCTTT,CASSYGRINTEAFF
TRBJ2-7,-,TRBV10-2,-,TGCGCCAGCAGGGGGGGTAAATCGAGCGAGCAGTACTTC,CASRGGKSSEQYF
TRBJ1-6,-,TRBV9,-,TGTGCCAGCAGCCCCAGGGACTCACCCCTCCACTTT,CASSPRDSPLHF
TRBJ1-1,TRBD1,TRBV5-1,-,TGCGCCAGCAGCTCGACAGGGGCGGGCACTGAAGCTTTCTTT,CASSSTGAGTEAFF
TRBJ2-1,-,TRBV9,-,TGTGCCAGCAGCGTGACCAGCCTCGTTTACAATGAGCAGTTCTTC,CASSVTSLVYNEQFF
TRBJ1-4,TRBD1,TRBV3-1/TRBV3-2,-,TGTGCCAGCAGCCAAGGGGACAGCAATGAAAAACTGTTTTTT,CASSQGDSNEKLFF
TRBJ2-7,TRBD2,TRBV7-6,-,TGTGCCAGCAGCCCCCATCCTAGCGGGGGGGGTCTTGCCTACGAGCAGTACTTC,CASSPHPSGGGLAYEQYF
TRBJ2-2,-,TRBV25-1,-,TGTGCCAGCAGTGAAGACAGTTCGAACACCGGGGAGCTGTTTTTT,CASSEDSSNTGELFF
TRBJ1-6,-,TRBV4-1,-,TGCGCCAGCAGCCAGATTATGAGTAATAATTCACCCCTCCACTTT,CASSQIMSNNSPLHF
TRBJ1-6,-,TRBV27,once,TGTGCCAGCAGTAGTGGACCTAATTCACCCCTCCACTTT,CASSSGPNSPLHF
TRBJ2-1,TRBD2,TRBV9,-,TGTGCCAGCAGCGCCTTTGCGGGGGGGTACAATGAGCAGTTCTTC,CASSAFAGGYNEQFF
TRBJ1-2,-,TRBV5-6,-,TGTGCCAGCAGCTTGGGAAGGTTCTATGGCTACACCTTC,CASSLGRFYGYTF
TRBJ2-7,TRBD2,TRBV7-3,few,TGTGCCAGCAGCTCCACGGCCCTAGCGGGGTCATACGAGCAGTACTTC,CASSSTALAGSYEQYF
TRBJ2-3,TRBD1,TRBV10-2,-,TGCGCCAGCAGTGAGTCGACAGGGGTCGGCACAGATACGCAGTATTTT,CASSESTGVGTDTQYF
TRBJ2-1,-,TRBV14,-,TGTGCCAGCAGCCAAGAGAGAATCAGTGAGCAGTTCTTC,CASSQERISEQFF
TRBJ2-7,-,TRBV28,-,TGTGCCAGCAGCCCGGGACAAATCGAGCAGTACTTC,CASSPGQIEQYF
TRBJ2-7,TRBD2,TRBV4-1,-,TGCGCCAGCAGCCAAGATTTACTAGCGACGGGGGAGCAGTACTTC,CASSQDLLATGEQYF
TRBJ1-6,-,TRBV1,once,TGCACCAGCGAACCAGGGGTTATGGGTTCACCCCTCCACTTT,CTSEPGVMGSPLHF